The 17 T cell receptor beta chains given below trace back to one sample, sequenced in a study of T cell responses to AZD1222 COVID-19 vaccine. Using immunoSEQ multiplex PCR, the repertoire was profiled, and TCRdb retains in-frame clones only, with some absent. The table has roughly 180,000 clones, roughly nine tenths seen once. Specimen: peripheral blood, collected on day 0 of AZD1222 vaccination. Receptors were obtained from an adult in good health.

The chain employs TRBV10-3 and TRBJ1-2; 8 bases are a match to TRBD1. CDR3 size: 14 residues. Germline CDR1 and CDR2: ENHRY and SYGVKD. The V and J ends lost 4 bases and 2 bases, in that order; junction bases with no gene match: 3. CDR3 loop: CAISAGQGNYGYTF. CDR3 DNA: TGTGCCATCAGTGCCGGACAGGGAAACTATGGCTACACCTTC.

The chain recombines TRBV4-3 with TRBJ1-2, with D tentatively TRBD1 (6 bases). Germline lookup yields CDR1 LGHNA and CDR2 YSLEER. V was cut by 1 base and J by 8 bases, with 14 bases left in between. The CDR3 contains 14 residues. CDR3 nucleotides: TGCGCCAGCAGCCAAGTGGGTGGGGGCCTGGGCTACACCTTC. Encoded protein: CASSQVGGGLGYTF.

This chain's CDR3 is CASSPTGAGGYTF. The CDR3 DNA sequence: TGTGCCAGCAGCCCTACAGGGGCAGGGGGCTACACCTTC. The gene calls are TRBV9 and TRBJ1-2, with 7 bases aligning to TRBD1. The junction had 8 bases not matched to a gene; V was cut back by 4 bases and J by 8 bases. The CDR3 covers 13 residues. Germline V gives CDR1 SGDLS, CDR2 YYNGEE.

V is TRBV28 and J is TRBJ2-7, with TRBD2 as a possible D gene (6 bases). The CDR3 runs to 15 residues. V was shortened by 7 bases and J by 0 bases, with 16 bases between the two germline ends. Germline V gene sequence: CDR1 MDHEN, CDR2 SYDVKM. For the CDR3, the DNA is TGTGCCAGCATCCTTAGCGGTCCTGGCTCCTACGAGCAGTACTTC. Amino acids: CASILSGPGSYEQYF.

The chain recombines TRBV5-1 with TRBJ2-1; D unresolved. Germline loops: CDR1 SGHRS, CDR2 YFSETQ. The CDR3 has 12 amino acids. V was pared by 0 bases and J by 7 bases, with 5 bases between. The chain's CDR3 is CASSLDENEQFF. The CDR3 DNA reads as TGCGCCAGCAGCTTGGACGAGAATGAGCAGTTCTTC.

This chain joins TRBV7-8 and TRBJ2-7; no definite D call. Germline CDR1 and CDR2: SGHVS and FQNEAQ. Trimming pared 1 base from V and 6 bases from J, leaving 13 bases between. The CDR3 is 14 amino acids. CDR3 bases: TGTGCCAGCAGCTTAGTTGGGCACACCTTCGAGCAGTACTTC. Its protein is CASSLVGHTFEQYF.

The chain recombines TRBV6-5 with TRBJ2-3; D is possibly TRBD1 or TRBD2 (5 bases each). The CDR3 sequence is 15 residues long. Trimming took 7 bases from V and 2 from J, leaving 16 bases between them. Germline CDR1 MNHEY, CDR2 SVGAGI. The CDR3 DNA follows: TGTGCCAGCACTATAGAGGGGAGAGACACAGATACGCAGTATTTT. It encodes CASTIEGRDTDTQYF.

The chain is built from TRBV10-3 and TRBJ2-7; 10 bases match TRBD1. The CDR3 length is 13 residues. Looked up from germline, CDR1 is ENHRY and CDR2 is SYGVKD. The CDR3 sequence is CAIGDRGSYEQYF. Written as DNA, the CDR3 is TGTGCGATCGGGGACAGGGGTTCCTACGAGCAGTACTTC.

The V gene is TRBV6-1, the J gene TRBJ1-2; no clear D. V was cut by 2 bases and J by 7 bases, with 5 bases left in between. CDR3 length equals 11 residues. CDR1 MNHNS and CDR2 SASEGT come from the germline V gene. CDR3 nucleotides: TGTGCCAGCAGTGAAACGCCTGGCTACACCTTC. Its protein is CASSETPGYTF.

In its sample, this clone was seen once. The chain employs TRBV27 and TRBJ1-1, with 7 bases fitting TRBD1. The V segment lost 3 bases and the J segment 3 bases; nucleotides outside the gene matches: 4. This CDR3 has 14 amino acids. Per germline, CDR1 MNHEY and CDR2 SMNVEV (reference sequence). CDR3 amino acids: CASSLVGGDTEAFF. CDR3 bases: TGTGCCAGCAGTTTGGTAGGGGGCGACACTGAAGCTTTCTTT.

This clone was observed a single time. The chain joins TRBV30 to TRBJ1-2; a possible D gene is TRBD1 (6 bases). The germline gives CDR1 GTSNPN, CDR2 SVGIG (reference sequence). V lost 5 bases and J lost 3, with 28 bases in between. The CDR3 sequence is 18 residues long. CDR3 loop: CAWGPEWGALGFYYGYTF. The CDR3 DNA follows: TGTGCCTGGGGGCCGGAGTGGGGGGCCCTGGGCTTTTACTATGGCTACACCTTC.

The rearrangement links TRBV11-3 to TRBJ2-3, with 8 positions matching TRBD2. V dropped 1 base and J dropped 6; count of bases not matched to a gene: 3. The V gene's germline CDR1 is SGHNT and CDR2 YENEEA. The CDR3 contains 14 residues. This CDR3 reads CASSLGLAGDTQYF. The CDR3 DNA follows: TGTGCCAGCAGCTTAGGTCTAGCGGGCGATACGCAGTATTTT.

This chain joins TRBV19 and TRBJ1-5; D is uncertain. CDR3 length: 15 amino acids. V lost 4 bases, J lost 6 bases, and 16 bases lay in between. Germline CDR1 and CDR2: LNHDA and SQIVND (reference sequence). The CDR3, as DNA: TGTGCCAGTAGTACGTCGACGTTTTCGGGTCAGCCCCAGCATTTT. Its protein product is CASSTSTFSGQPQHF.

The chain has TRBV2 and TRBJ1-5, with D perhaps TRBD1 (5 bases). There are 16 residues in the CDR3. Germline lookup yields CDR1 SNHLY and CDR2 FYNNEI. Trimming removed 4 bases from V and 0 bases from J, with 13 bases in between. The CDR3 nucleotides are TGTGCCAGCAGTGGTGGGGACGGCTATAGCAATCAGCCCCAGCATTTT. As protein: CASSGGDGYSNQPQHF. The complete variable domain, with remaining parts taken from reference TRBV2 and TRBJ1-5, reads EPEVTQTPSHQVTQMGQEVILRCVPISNHLYFYWYRQILGQKVEFLVSFYNNEISEKSEIFDDQFSVERPDGSNFTLKIRSTKLEDSAMYFCASSGGDGYSNQPQHFGDGTRLSIL.

The chain carries TRBV19 and TRBJ1-2; D is possibly TRBD1 (5 bases). The CDR3 runs to 13 residues. Trimming removed 7 bases from V and 3 bases from J, with 12 bases in between. The germline V gene has CDR1 LNHDA and CDR2 SQIVND (reference sequence). This CDR3 is CASTIQGHYGYTF. CDR3 in DNA: TGTGCCAGTACGATCCAGGGACACTATGGCTACACCTTC.

The rearrangement joins TRBV7-8 to TRBJ2-7; 12 nucleotides line up with TRBD2. CDR3 length equals 14 residues. Germline trimming cut 6 bases from V and 3 bases from J; bases unmatched to any gene: 3. CDR1 is SGHVS and CDR2 is FQNEAQ in the germline V gene. The CDR3 spells CASRRLAGVYEQYF. The CDR3 DNA reads as TGTGCCAGCAGGCGACTAGCGGGAGTCTACGAGCAGTACTTC.

This chain links TRBV14 with TRBJ2-7; TRBD2 matches 10 bases. The CDR3 runs 17 residues. The trim removed 3 bases at V and 0 bases at J, leaving 8 bases unmatched. Germline lookup yields CDR1 SGHDN and CDR2 FVKESK. CDR3 in DNA: TGTGCCAGCAGCCATCCCACTAGCGGGGCCAGCTCCTACGAGCAGTACTTC. This encodes CASSHPTSGASSYEQYF.